The rows below give T cell receptor beta chains drawn from one sample of a study of OX40 agonist ivuxolimab in advanced cancers. Generated by immunoSEQ multiplex PCR, the TCRdb table keeps only in-frame clones and is missing some. The repertoire holds 60,000 to 80,000 clones, with about 94% as singletons. The sequenced sample was CD4+ or CD8+ T cells sorted from blood, obtained in a trial of the OX40 agonist ivuxolimab. All receptors derive from an adult with an advanced solid tumor such as melanoma, head and neck, liver or kidney cancer. The CDR3 runs from the conserved cysteine through the conserved F or W. Each record gives: J gene, CDR3 length, V gene, D gene, clone size, CDR3 protein, CDR3 DNA. D genes are given only for firm matches. Size is omitted from some rows. Given values are once, few, many or a class for expanded clones.

>TRBJ1-5|13|TRBV6-6|NA|NA
CASSWTQNQPQHF
TGTGCCAGCAGTTGGACACAGAATCAGCCCCAGCATTTT
>TRBJ2-1|15|TRBV27|NA|NA
CASTHRDQTINEQFF
TGTGCCAGCACCCACCGGGACCAGACCATCAATGAGCAGTTCTTC
>TRBJ1-5|16|TRBV7-8|TRBD1|NA
CASSSHRGNSNQPQHF
TGTGCCAGCAGCTCCCACAGGGGGAACAGCAATCAGCCCCAGCATTTT
>TRBJ2-7|15|TRBV6-5|NA|NA
CASSYSAATHYEQYF
TGTGCCAGCAGTTACTCGGCGGCTACACACTACGAGCAGTACTTC
>TRBJ2-1|18|TRBV18|TRBD2|NA
CASSPPGLAGGALNEQFF
TGTGCCAGCTCACCTCCGGGACTAGCGGGAGGGGCTTTAAATGAGCAGTTCTTC
>TRBJ2-7|16|TRBV6-5|TRBD2|few
CASSYSMAREVGEQYF
TGTGCCAGCAGTTACTCTATGGCGCGGGAGGTGGGCGAGCAGTACTTC
>TRBJ1-3|13|TRBV5-4|TRBD1|NA
CASSYDRGDTIYF
TGTGCCAGCAGCTACGACAGGGGTGACACCATATATTTT
>TRBJ1-1|16|TRBV6-5|TRBD1|NA
CASSWGQGGGNTEAFF
TGTGCCAGCAGTTGGGGACAGGGGGGTGGGAACACTGAAGCTTTCTTT
>TRBJ1-1|14|TRBV6-1|NA|NA
CASSESGGDTEAFF
TGTGCCAGCAGTGAATCGGGGGGGGACACTGAAGCTTTCTTT
>TRBJ1-4|15|TRBV18|TRBD1|NA
CASSPTGDRNEKLFF
TGTGCCAGCTCACCAACGGGGGACAGGAATGAAAAACTGTTTTTT
>TRBJ2-6|17|TRBV7-6|NA|NA
CASSLVSGQTGANVLTF
TGTGCCAGCAGCTTAGTAAGTGGACAGACTGGGGCCAACGTCCTGACTTTC
>TRBJ2-2|13|TRBV11-2|NA|NA
CASSQTLTGELFF
TGTGCCAGCAGCCAGACACTTACCGGGGAGCTGTTTTTT
>TRBJ2-5|16|TRBV6-5|TRBD2|NA
CASSYSRGLGQETQYF
TGTGCCAGCAGTTACTCCCGGGGACTAGGCCAAGAGACCCAGTACTTC
>TRBJ1-1|11|TRBV30|NA|NA
CAWGQTLEAFF
TGTGCCTGGGGCCAGACACTAGAAGCTTTCTTT
>TRBJ2-1|18|TRBV27|NA|NA
CASRLQLAGTLTYNEQFF
TGTGCCAGCCGTTTACAGCTGGCGGGAACTCTCACCTACAATGAGCAGTTCTTC
>TRBJ1-1|14|TRBV5-5|NA|NA
CASSYRALNTEAFF
TGTGCCAGCAGCTACCGGGCCCTGAACACTGAAGCTTTCTTT
>TRBJ1-2|15|TRBV6-6|TRBD1|few
CASSSADRWNYGYTF
TGTGCCAGCAGTTCCGCGGACAGGTGGAATTATGGCTACACCTTC
>TRBJ2-5|14|TRBV6-5|TRBD1|NA
CASSLETGTGTQYF
TGTGCCAGCAGTTTAGAGACAGGGACCGGGACCCAGTACTTC
>TRBJ1-1|17|TRBV15|NA|NA
CATSRATVRGVTTEAFF
TGTGCCACCAGCAGAGCTACCGTTAGGGGAGTGACCACTGAAGCTTTCTTT
>TRBJ1-2|13|TRBV6-5|NA|NA
CASSESVDYGYTF
TGTGCCAGCAGCGAATCAGTAGACTATGGCTACACCTTC
>TRBJ1-2|16|TRBV30|NA|NA
CAWSNGVGQGLYGYTF
TGTGCCTGGAGTAACGGGGTTGGGCAGGGCCTCTATGGCTACACCTTC
>TRBJ2-7|15|TRBV27|TRBD1|NA
CASRKGTDPSYEQYF
TGTGCCAGCAGAAAAGGGACAGATCCATCCTACGAGCAGTACTTC
>TRBJ1-5|15|TRBV5-1|NA|NA
CASSFFGDSNQPQHF
TGCGCCAGCAGCTTCTTCGGTGATAGCAATCAGCCCCAGCATTTT
>TRBJ2-3|13|TRBV5-1|NA|NA
CASSLGGTDTQYF
TGCGCCAGCAGCTTGGGGGGCACAGATACGCAGTATTTT
>TRBJ2-1|17|TRBV4-1|TRBD2|NA
CASSHWASGSSYNEQFF
TGCGCCAGCAGCCATTGGGCTAGCGGGAGCTCCTACAATGAGCAGTTCTTC
>TRBJ2-5|13|TRBV5-1|TRBD2|NA
CASSLSGKQTQYF
TGCGCCAGCAGCCTTAGCGGGAAACAGACCCAGTACTTC
>TRBJ1-2|13|TRBV5-1|NA|few
CASSPPESYGYTF
TGCGCCAGCAGCCCCCCCGAATCCTATGGCTACACCTTC
>TRBJ1-2|15|TRBV18|TRBD1|once
CASSPAGGIRNGYTF
TGTGCCAGCTCACCTGCAGGGGGCATTCGTAACGGCTACACCTTC
>TRBJ2-7|14|TRBV29-1|NA|NA
CSVGFSQPSYEQYF
TGCAGCGTTGGTTTCAGCCAACCTTCTTACGAGCAGTACTTC
>TRBJ2-1|13|TRBV29-1|NA|NA
CSVLVSSYNEQFF
TGCAGCGTCCTAGTGTCCTCCTACAATGAGCAGTTCTTC
>TRBJ2-5|15|TRBV6-5|TRBD1|NA
CASSQDRAAQETQYF
TGTGCCAGCAGCCAAGACAGGGCTGCCCAAGAGACCCAGTACTTC
>TRBJ1-2|15|TRBV5-1|NA|NA
CASSLEGYSNYGYTF
TGCGCCAGCAGCTTGGAAGGGTACTCTAACTATGGCTACACCTTC
>TRBJ2-7|16|TRBV18|TRBD2|NA
CASSPGTSGRGYEQYF
TGTGCCAGCTCACCCGGGACTAGCGGGAGGGGCTACGAGCAGTACTTC
>TRBJ2-1|15|TRBV19|TRBD2|NA
CASNRIAGGYNEQFF
TGTGCCAGTAATCGTATAGCGGGGGGGTACAATGAGCAGTTCTTC
>TRBJ2-7|16|TRBV18|TRBD2|NA
CASSPPLTSGTYEQYF
TGTGCCAGCTCACCACCCCTGACTAGCGGGACTTACGAGCAGTACTTC
>TRBJ2-7|15|TRBV6-1|NA|NA
CASSASGTAAYEQYF
TGTGCCAGCAGTGCTTCCGGGACTGCAGCCTACGAGCAGTACTTC
>TRBJ1-1|14|TRBV6-6|TRBD1|NA
CASSYPGQVSEAFF
TGTGCCAGCAGTTACCCGGGACAGGTCTCTGAAGCTTTCTTT
>TRBJ2-7|14|TRBV18|TRBD1|NA
CASSPDRGPYEQYF
TGTGCCAGCTCACCGGACAGGGGACCCTACGAGCAGTACTTC
>TRBJ1-1|13|TRBV11-2|NA|NA
CASSLVENTEAFF
TGTGCCAGCAGCTTAGTTGAGAACACTGAAGCTTTCTTT
>TRBJ2-1|14|TRBV10-2|TRBD2|NA
CASSGTGGFSEQFF
TGCGCCAGCAGTGGGACGGGAGGTTTCAGTGAGCAGTTCTTC
>TRBJ2-1|18|TRBV4-3|TRBD1|NA
CASSQSPPAGGQHNEQFF
TGCGCCAGCAGCCAATCCCCCCCGGCAGGGGGTCAGCATAATGAGCAGTTCTTC
>TRBJ2-4|13|TRBV5-1|NA|NA
CASSLRGEGIQYF
TGCGCCAGCAGCTTGCGAGGTGAGGGCATTCAGTACTTC
>TRBJ1-1|14|TRBV6-9|NA|NA
CASSYSTRNTEAFF
TGTGCCAGCAGTTACTCCACGAGAAACACTGAAGCTTTCTTT
>TRBJ2-7|16|TRBV21-1|NA|NA
CASSFSGLAGSDEQYF
TGTGCCAGCAGCTTTTCGGGACTAGCGGGATCTGACGAGCAGTACTTC
>TRBJ1-4|15|TRBV7-8|NA|NA
CASSAKGATNEKLFF
TGTGCCAGCAGCGCGAAGGGAGCAACTAATGAAAAACTGTTTTTT
>TRBJ2-7|14|TRBV7-9|NA|NA
CASSLDRAWGEQYF
TGTGCCAGCAGCTTAGACCGGGCCTGGGGCGAGCAGTACTTC